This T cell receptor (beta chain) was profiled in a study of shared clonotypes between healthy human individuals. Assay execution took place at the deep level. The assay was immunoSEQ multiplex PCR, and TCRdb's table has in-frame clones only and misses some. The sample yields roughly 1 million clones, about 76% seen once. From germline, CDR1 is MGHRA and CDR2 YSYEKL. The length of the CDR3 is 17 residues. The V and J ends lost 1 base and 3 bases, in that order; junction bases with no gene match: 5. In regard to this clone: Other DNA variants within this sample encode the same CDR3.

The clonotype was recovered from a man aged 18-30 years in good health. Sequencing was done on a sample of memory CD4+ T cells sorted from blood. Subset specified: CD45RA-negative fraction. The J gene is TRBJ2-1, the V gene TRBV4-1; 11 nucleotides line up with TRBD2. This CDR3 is CASSQAGTSGNYNEQFF. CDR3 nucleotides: TGCGCCAGCAGCCAAGCCGGGACTAGCGGAAACTACAATGAGCAGTTCTTC.